This T cell receptor beta chain originates from a study of blood T cells in healthy people across ages. Looked up from germline, CDR1 is MGHRA and CDR2 is YSYEKL. CDR3 size: 14 residues. Through a sample-barcoded 5' primer and a J-beta primer mix, a second PCR was run for roughly 6 to 12 cycles. Via MiXCR, TCRdb re-called the 5' RACE reads, giving one row per CDR3 protein. The table has fewer than 1,200,000 distinct CDR3 sequences, under 30% seen once. Study-wide results and limits: Older age coincided with a roughly linear decline in TCR beta diversity per million T cells.

Peripheral blood from each donor was collected in a volume of roughly 9.8 milliliters. As regards this clonotype: Its antigen is not identified.

These data also featured in a second study, about T cells of mothers and their children. In that study: Study donors consisted of a few healthy Caucasian mothers and their six children.

The rearrangement joins TRBV4-1 to TRBJ2-5, with 10 bases identical to TRBD2. The J call may not be correct, given that the DNA end is closer to TRBJ2-1. This sequence was found in a girl aged 2-10 years in good health. Sequencing input: blood. The CDR3 coding sequence is TGCGCCAGCAGCCAGGAGACTAGCGGGAATGAGCAGTTCTTC. It is translated as CASSQETSGNEQFF.